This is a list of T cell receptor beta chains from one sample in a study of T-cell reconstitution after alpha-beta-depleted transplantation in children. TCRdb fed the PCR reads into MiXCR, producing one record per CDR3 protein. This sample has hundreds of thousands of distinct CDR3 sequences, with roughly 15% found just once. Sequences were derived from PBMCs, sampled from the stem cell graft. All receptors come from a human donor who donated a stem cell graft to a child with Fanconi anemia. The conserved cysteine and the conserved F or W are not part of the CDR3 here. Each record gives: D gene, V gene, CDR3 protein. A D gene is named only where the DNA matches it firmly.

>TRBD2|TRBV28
ASRRLAGGETQY
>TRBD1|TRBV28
ASSLVGGQGEDGYT
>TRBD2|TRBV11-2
ASSSRTSGGLSSYNEQF
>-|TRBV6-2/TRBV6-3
ASSYNRNGYT
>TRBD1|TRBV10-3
ATQRGRGQDTQY
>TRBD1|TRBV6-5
ASSSQQGYGSPLH
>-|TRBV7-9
ASSPWTRRNTEAF
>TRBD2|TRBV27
ASSSPTSGADTQY
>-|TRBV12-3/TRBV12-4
ASSLASAGANVLT
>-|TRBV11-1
ASHGSYNEQF
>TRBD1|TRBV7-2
ASSLDVRGRGGELF
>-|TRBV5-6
ASSPPDTDTQY
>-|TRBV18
ASSRRIEAF
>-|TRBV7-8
ASSPARRVNEQF
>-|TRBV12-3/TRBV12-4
ASTPGDGSNQPQH
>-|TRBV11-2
ASSLFAGPHEQY
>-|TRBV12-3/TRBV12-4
ASSIGRSSYNEQF
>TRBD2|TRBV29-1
SVGSGGTDTQY